A single sample gave rise to the 32 T cell receptor beta chains below, sequenced in a study of Ad26.COV2.S vaccination and SARS-CoV-2 variants. The treatment denotes: roughly 20 received Ad26.COV2.S at low or high dose, single or two shots; 5 received placebo; per-sample allocation not given. The investigators took samples on day 63 after the first vaccine or placebo injection. Sequencing was performed with immunoSEQ multiplex PCR; in TCRdb, only in-frame clones are kept and a portion is missing. Of approximately 410,000 clones in the sample, approximately 88% are singletons; the top ten hold 3.6%. The source material was peripheral blood, sampled in a trial of Ad26.COV2.S vaccine versus placebo. The receptors here all came from a person aged 18-65 years who received the Ad26.COV2.S COVID-19 vaccine or a placebo.

The rearrangement links TRBV6-4 to TRBJ2-3; D not certain. The CDR3 length is 14 residues. Trimming pared 4 bases from V and 2 bases from J, leaving 10 bases between. Germline V gives CDR1 MRHNA, CDR2 SNTAGT. In DNA, the CDR3 is TGTGCCAGCAGTGTGGGCAGCTCCACAGATACGCAGTATTTT. It yields the protein CASSVGSSTDTQYF.

This chain uses TRBV2 with TRBJ2-2; no clear D gene. Between the trimmed V and J ends, which lost 4 bases and 6 bases, there was a span of 9 bases. This CDR3 contains 13 residues. Germline V gene data show CDR1 as SNHLY and CDR2 as FYNNEI. As DNA, the CDR3 is TGTGCCAGCAGTGTGGTGGGTTCCGGGGAGCTGTTTTTT. Its translation is CASSVVGSGELFF.

This clone was picked up one time. The chain has TRBV4-1 and TRBJ1-1; D is ambiguous. This CDR3 is 15 amino acids long. Trimming removed 4 bases at V and 1 base at J, with 13 bases between. Germline CDR1 and CDR2: MGHRA and YSYEKL. The CDR3 nucleotides are TGCGCCAGCAGCCCCGTGTTACGGACGAACACTGAAGCTTTCTTT. Translated, it gives CASSPVLRTNTEAFF.

About this clone: The same CDR3 can be traced to other DNA sequences in this sample. The chain recombines TRBV30 with TRBJ1-2; D uncertain. The germline V gene encodes CDR1 GTSNPN and CDR2 SVGIG (reference sequence). Trimming took off 2 bases at V and 1 base at J, with 2 bases between the two ends. The CDR3 consists of 11 residues. DNA for the CDR3: TGTGCCTGGAGTAATAACTATGGCTACACCTTC. This translates into CAWSNNYGYTF.

This clone came up once. The chain is built from TRBV2 and TRBJ1-6; no firm D call. This CDR3 spans 13 amino acids. V was clipped by 8 bases and J by 10 bases, with 15 bases between them. The germline V gene encodes CDR1 SNHLY and CDR2 FYNNEI. The DNA of the CDR3 is TGTGCCAGCCGCCGACGGGTTGACTCACCCCTCCACTTT. Translation: CASRRRVDSPLHF.

The rearrangement joins TRBV12-3 or TRBV12-4 to TRBJ1-3, with D tentatively TRBD1 (6 bases). V gave up 4 bases and J gave up 4 bases, with 8 bases separating them. CDR3 size: 13 residues. The DNA for the CDR3 is TGTGCCAGCAGTTCACAGGGAGGAAACACCATATATTTT. This encodes CASSSQGGNTIYF.

The rearrangement joins TRBV6-2 or TRBV6-3 to TRBJ1-5; a weak D match, TRBD1 (5 bases). CDR1 is MNHEY and CDR2 is SVGEGT in the germline V gene. Between the trimmed V and J ends, which lost 8 bases and 3 bases, there was a span of 14 bases. The CDR3 runs to 14 residues. This CDR3 reads CASGLQGNNQPQHF. The CDR3 nucleotides read TGTGCCAGCGGCCTGCAGGGTAACAATCAGCCCCAGCATTTT.

The chain combines TRBV7-9 with TRBJ1-1; D perhaps matches TRBD1 (5 bases). This CDR3 is 15 amino acids long. The V end lost 0 bases, the J end lost 1 base, and 9 bases lay between the germline ends. CDR1 SEHNR and CDR2 FQNEAQ come from the germline V gene (reference sequence). CDR3 DNA: TGTGCCAGCAGCTTAGCGCACCAGGGGAACACTGAAGCTTTCTTT. Protein sequence: CASSLAHQGNTEAFF. The full variable domain, with the rest looked up from reference TRBV7-9 and TRBJ1-1, is DTGVSQNPRHKITKRGQNVTFRCDPISEHNRLYWYRQTLGQGPEFLTYFQNEAQLEKSRLLSDRFSAERPKGSFSTLEIQRTEQGDSAMYLCASSLAHQGNTEAFFGQGTRLTVV.

Regarding this clone: Additional DNA sequences in this sample encode the identical CDR3. The rearrangement links TRBV4-3 to TRBJ1-1; no definite D call. Looked up from germline, CDR1 is LGHNA and CDR2 is YSLEER. There are 13 residues in the CDR3. Trimming stripped 0 bases from V and 4 bases from J, with 6 bases between. The CDR3 DNA follows: TGCGCCAGCAGCCAAGATCTCGGCACTGAAGCTTTCTTT. Translating it yields CASSQDLGTEAFF.

A single count supports this clone. The chain couples TRBV30 to TRBJ2-3; D is possibly TRBD2 (7 bases). CDR1 GTSNPN and CDR2 SVGIG come from the germline V gene (reference sequence). V lost 4 bases, J lost 4 bases, and 9 bases lay in between. The CDR3 extends over 12 amino acids. For the CDR3, the DNA is TGTGCCTGGACGGGGGGCCCAGATACGCAGTATTTT. Translated, it gives CAWTGGPDTQYF.

The chain links TRBV28 to TRBJ2-7, with D perhaps being TRBD1 or TRBD2 (5 bases each). The germline V and J ends were trimmed by 5 bases and 4 bases, with 18 bases remaining between them. This CDR3 comprises 15 residues. CDR1 and CDR2 (germline): MDHEN, SYDVKM. CDR3 sequence (DNA): TGTGCCAGCAGTCTCTTTCGGGACCGCTTTTACGAGCAGTACTTC. It specifies CASSLFRDRFYEQYF.

The chain has TRBV7-9 and TRBJ2-3; D is uncertain. CDR1 and CDR2 (germline): SEHNR, FQNEAQ (reference sequence). The CDR3 sequence is 15 residues long. V was shortened by 1 base and J by 2 bases, with 10 bases between the two germline ends. The CDR3 bases are TGTGCCAGCAGCTTAGGGGGTATTTCCACAGATACGCAGTATTTT. Protein product: CASSLGGISTDTQYF.

The chain employs TRBV4-3 and TRBJ2-1, with D perhaps TRBD1 (7 bases). This CDR3 is built from 15 residues. CDR1 and CDR2 (germline): LGHNA, YSLEER. Trimming left V 5 bases short and J 6 bases short, with 17 bases between. The CDR3 bases are TGCGCCAGCAGCGTAGGGGGCGGAGGGGGCAATGAGCAGTTCTTC. This encodes CASSVGGGGGNEQFF.

The V gene is TRBV19, the J gene TRBJ1-2; the D gene is possibly TRBD1 (6 bases). In germline, CDR1 is LNHDA, CDR2 SQIVND (reference sequence). Trimming left V 0 bases short and J 4 bases short, with 15 bases between. This CDR3 is 16 amino acids long. This CDR3 reads CASSIENRGHTYGYTF. In DNA, the CDR3 is TGTGCCAGTAGTATAGAAAATAGGGGACATACCTATGGCTACACCTTC.

V usage is TRBV6-5 and J usage is TRBJ1-5; 8 positions match TRBD1. After removal of 11 bases from V and 1 base from J, the junction contained 10 bases not matched to a gene. CDR1 and CDR2 from the germline V gene are MNHEY and SVGAGI. This CDR3 has 15 residues. The CDR3 nucleotides are TGTGCCGTCAGGATTAGGACAGGGAGCAATCAGCCCCAGCATTTT. The encoded protein is CAVRIRTGSNQPQHF.

The rearrangement uses TRBV5-6 and TRBJ2-2; no definite D call. Trimming removed 4 bases from V and 1 base from J, with 11 bases in between. The germline CDR1 and CDR2 sequences are SGHDT and YYEEEE. The CDR3 covers 15 residues. CDR3 in amino acids: CASSPGRLNTGELFF. CDR3 coding DNA: TGTGCCAGCAGCCCCGGACGGCTGAACACCGGGGAGCTGTTTTTT.

The J gene is TRBJ1-1, the V gene TRBV23-1; TRBD1 matches 7 bases. TRBV23-1 has ORF status, its function being uncertain. This CDR3 has 13 residues. The J segment lost 8 bases and the V segment lost 7 bases, leaving 10 bases of the junction unmatched. CDR3 nucleotide sequence: TGCGCCAGCAATCCTGGTAGGGGGCAGGAAGCTTTCTTT. Translated: CASNPGRGQEAFF.

The J gene is TRBJ2-7, the V gene TRBV12-3 or TRBV12-4; no firm D call. V was cut by 6 bases and J by 2 bases, with 11 bases left in between. The CDR3 has 13 residues. CDR3 residues: CASSRRVPYEQYF. CDR3 bases: TGTGCCAGCAGCCGCCGGGTACCCTACGAGCAGTACTTC.

This chain connects TRBV11-2 to TRBJ2-7, with 10 bases identical to TRBD1. From germline, CDR1 is SGHAT and CDR2 FQNNGV. This CDR3 is 13 amino acids long. Trimming removed 2 bases from V and 12 bases from J; junction bases left unmatched: 7. The CDR3 sequence: CASSLSRDRGPYF. The CDR3 DNA reads as TGTGCCAGCAGCTTATCGAGGGACAGGGGCCCGTACTTC.

This clone appeared once. J is TRBJ2-2 and V is TRBV25-1, with D maybe TRBD1 (5 bases). The germline V gene has CDR1 MGHDK and CDR2 SYGVNS. The CDR3 sequence is 13 residues long. The V gene lost 5 bases and the J gene lost 5 bases, with 9 bases spanning the gap. This CDR3 reads CASSIQGTGELFF. The CDR3 DNA follows: TGTGCCAGCAGTATTCAGGGAACCGGGGAGCTGTTTTTT.

The chain recombines TRBV5-6 with TRBJ2-5; the D is unclear. Germline V gene lookup returns CDR1 SGHDT and CDR2 YYEEEE. This CDR3 contains 14 residues. Trimming stripped 2 bases from V and 2 bases from J, with 10 bases between. CDR3 residues: CASSFISTQETQYF. In DNA, the CDR3 is TGTGCCAGCAGCTTCATATCTACTCAAGAGACCCAGTACTTC.

V usage is TRBV5-6 and J usage is TRBJ2-2, with 7 bases identical to TRBD2. Germline V gene lookup returns CDR1 SGHDT and CDR2 YYEEEE. This CDR3 has 16 amino acids. V lost 1 base, J lost 0 bases, and 3 bases stayed unmatched. CDR3 sequence: CASSLRAGANTGELFF. DNA for the CDR3: TGTGCCAGCAGCTTGCGGGCGGGGGCGAACACCGGGGAGCTGTTTTTT.

This sequence joins TRBV25-1 and TRBJ1-4; D remains unclear. Trimming shortened V by 3 bases and J by 3 bases, and 17 bases separated the two germline ends. Germline loops: CDR1 MGHDK, CDR2 SYGVNS. CDR3 size: 17 residues. The CDR3 protein is CASSEPPVGQPNEKLFF. CDR3 DNA: TGTGCCAGCAGTGAGCCTCCCGTGGGCCAGCCTAATGAAAAACTGTTTTTT.

The chain has TRBV5-1 and TRBJ2-1; 8 bases line up with TRBD1. The germline V gene has CDR1 SGHRS and CDR2 YFSETQ. Trimming removed 2 bases from V and 0 bases from J; junction bases left unmatched: 4. The CDR3 consists of 16 residues. CDR3 in DNA: TGCGCCAGCAGCTTCCTAGACAGGGGCTCCTACAATGAGCAGTTCTTC. Amino acids: CASSFLDRGSYNEQFF.

J is TRBJ1-2 and V is TRBV7-9; D is uncertain. The germline V gene has CDR1 SEHNR and CDR2 FQNEAQ (reference sequence). V lost 5 bases and J 4 bases, leaving 11 bases between the germline ends. This CDR3 comprises 13 residues. The CDR3 DNA sequence: TGTGCCAGCAGCCCCCGGGAGATCTATGGCTACACCTTC. Translating gives CASSPREIYGYTF.

This clone was observed a handful of times. This rearrangement joins TRBV5-1 to TRBJ1-2; D gene unclear. Germline-derived CDR1 and CDR2 are SGHRS and YFSETQ. CDR3 length: 13 amino acids. V lost 5 bases, J lost 5 bases, and 13 bases lay in between. This chain's CDR3 is CASRFEARYGYTF. For the CDR3, the DNA is TGCGCCAGCAGATTTGAGGCTAGATATGGCTACACCTTC.

This clone was observed a few times. The rearrangement joins TRBV9 to TRBJ1-3; D gene uncertain. The germline V gene has CDR1 SGDLS and CDR2 YYNGEE. The CDR3 spans 16 residues. V was shortened by 1 base and J by 1 base, with 12 bases between the two germline ends. The CDR3 bases are TGTGCCAGCAGCGTAACGGCCCCAAGTTCTGGAAACACCATATATTTT. This codes for CASSVTAPSSGNTIYF.

The rearrangement joins TRBV7-3 to TRBJ2-3; TRBD1 is a possible D gene (6 bases). The length of the CDR3 is 15 residues. The V gene lost 5 bases and the J gene lost 8 bases, with 20 bases spanning the gap. Germline V gives CDR1 SGHTA, CDR2 FQGTGA. The CDR3 sequence is CASSPAGALLGTQYF. CDR3 coding DNA: TGTGCCAGCAGCCCCGCAGGGGCGCTTCTGGGTACGCAGTATTTT.

CDR3 in amino acids: CASSLRLISSGNTIYF. CDR3 in DNA: TGTGCCAGCAGCTTAAGGTTGATAAGCTCTGGAAACACCATATATTTT. The chain carries TRBV11-3 and TRBJ1-3; no definite D call. CDR3 length: 16 residues. Trimming left V 2 bases short and J 0 bases short, with 11 bases between. Germline CDR1 SGHNT, CDR2 YENEEA.

The chain combines TRBV28 with TRBJ2-7; D call uncertain. Germline V lookup: CDR1 MDHEN, CDR2 SYDVKM. V was clipped by 1 base and J by 0 bases, with 7 bases between them. The CDR3 has 14 residues. The CDR3 reads CASSLSATSYEQYF. The CDR3 DNA reads TGTGCCAGCAGTTTATCTGCGACCTCCTACGAGCAGTACTTC.

This chain uses TRBV28 with TRBJ2-7, with D perhaps matching TRBD1 or TRBD2 (5 bases each). This CDR3 is 15 amino acids long. V was cut by 7 bases and J by 2 bases, with 18 bases left in between. CDR1 and CDR2 from the germline V gene are MDHEN and SYDVKM. Written as DNA, the CDR3 is TGTGCCAGCACCCCGGGGCACAGATCTACCTACGAGCAGTACTTC. Translated, it gives CASTPGHRSTYEQYF.

CDR3 residues: CASSPDLSSYNEQFF. CDR3 DNA: TGCGCCAGCAGCCCGGACTTGAGCTCCTACAATGAGCAGTTCTTC. The rearrangement uses TRBV5-1 and TRBJ2-1; D possibly corresponds to TRBD2 (5 bases). V lost 4 bases and J lost 0, with 11 bases in between. Germline CDR1 reads SGHRS; CDR2 reads YFSETQ. This CDR3 comprises 15 residues.